Below, 7 T cell receptor beta chains from the same sample are listed, as sequenced in a study of cytomegalovirus exposure and HLA in healthy donors. With 60 Vbeta and 13 Jbeta primers, the PCR was carried out. The assay was immunoSEQ multiplex PCR, and TCRdb's table has in-frame clones only and misses some. Of about 190,000 clones in the sample, roughly four fifths were seen once. Material: PBMCs. These receptors originate from a woman in her twenties or thirties in good health and CMV-seropositive.

This clone was recorded a few times. The chain carries TRBV7-2 and TRBJ2-2; D possibly corresponds to TRBD2 (6 bases). Between the trimmed V and J ends, which lost 2 bases and 8 bases, there was a span of 18 bases. The CDR3 length is 16 residues. Germline lookup yields CDR1 SGHTA and CDR2 FQGNSA. This chain's CDR3 is CASSLQGGPGLGELFF. CDR3 DNA sequence: TGTGCCAGCAGCTTACAGGGAGGCCCCGGTTTAGGGGAGCTGTTTTTT. The full variable domain, with the rest looked up from reference TRBV7-2 and TRBJ2-2, is GAGVSQSPSNKVTEKGKDVELRCDPISGHTALYWYRQSLGQGLEFLIYFQGNSAPDKSGLPSDRFSAERTGGSVSTLTIQRTQQEDSAVYLCASSLQGGPGLGELFFGEGSRLTVL.

This clone showed up just a few times. This chain links TRBV27 with TRBJ2-3; 13 positions match TRBD2. This CDR3 has 16 residues. With V trimmed by 4 bases and J by 0 bases, 1 base remained unmatched. Looked up from germline, CDR1 is MNHEY and CDR2 is SMNVEV (reference sequence). The CDR3 is CASSSGLAGSTDTQYF. For the CDR3, the DNA is TGTGCCAGCAGTTCGGGACTAGCGGGGAGCACAGATACGCAGTATTTT.

The rearrangement uses TRBV9 and TRBJ1-1, with 7 bases lining up with TRBD1. After removal of 3 bases from V and 2 bases from J, the junction contained 13 bases not matched to a gene. The CDR3 is made up of 17 amino acids. Per the germline V gene, CDR1 is SGDLS and CDR2 is YYNGEE. For the CDR3, the DNA is TGTGCCAGCAGCGAGGGACCACAGGGGAGTGCCAACACTGAAGCTTTCTTT. This encodes CASSEGPQGSANTEAFF.

This clone was recorded only once. This chain joins TRBV27 and TRBJ2-5; no reliable D call. The J call is doubtful: the DNA matches TRBJ2-7 better. Per the germline V gene, CDR1 is MNHEY and CDR2 is SMNVEV (reference sequence). The CDR3 has 15 residues. CDR3 DNA sequence: TGTGCCAGCAGATCCGCCCCAATCAACTCCTACGAGCAGTACTTC. Translating it yields CASRSAPINSYEQYF.

This chain connects TRBV4-1 to TRBJ1-2; D unclear. CDR1 MGHRA and CDR2 YSYEKL come from the germline V gene. The germline V and J ends were trimmed by 4 bases and 5 bases, with 14 bases remaining between them. The CDR3 totals 14 residues. The CDR3 nucleotides read TGCGCCAGCAGCCCCGAGGCACTTGGGTATGGCTACACCTTC. Protein: CASSPEALGYGYTF.

The rearrangement links TRBV9 to TRBJ2-7; 8 nucleotides line up with TRBD2. Per the germline V gene, CDR1 is SGDLS and CDR2 is YYNGEE. This CDR3 has 15 residues. Trimming cost V 4 bases and J 2 bases; bases outside gene matches: 8. The CDR3: CASSPRVGLAYEQYF. The CDR3 DNA reads as TGTGCCAGCAGCCCTAGGGTGGGACTAGCCTACGAGCAGTACTTC.

The rearrangement uses TRBV7-9 and TRBJ2-6; D may be TRBD1 (6 bases). V was clipped by 8 bases and J by 1 base, with 24 bases between them. The CDR3 loop spans 19 amino acids. In germline, CDR1 is SEHNR, CDR2 FQNEAQ (reference sequence). CDR3 DNA sequence: TGTGCCAGCCAGGGCAGGGGCCGACTACCGTTATCTGGGGCCAACGTCCTGACTTTC. Its protein product is CASQGRGRLPLSGANVLTF.